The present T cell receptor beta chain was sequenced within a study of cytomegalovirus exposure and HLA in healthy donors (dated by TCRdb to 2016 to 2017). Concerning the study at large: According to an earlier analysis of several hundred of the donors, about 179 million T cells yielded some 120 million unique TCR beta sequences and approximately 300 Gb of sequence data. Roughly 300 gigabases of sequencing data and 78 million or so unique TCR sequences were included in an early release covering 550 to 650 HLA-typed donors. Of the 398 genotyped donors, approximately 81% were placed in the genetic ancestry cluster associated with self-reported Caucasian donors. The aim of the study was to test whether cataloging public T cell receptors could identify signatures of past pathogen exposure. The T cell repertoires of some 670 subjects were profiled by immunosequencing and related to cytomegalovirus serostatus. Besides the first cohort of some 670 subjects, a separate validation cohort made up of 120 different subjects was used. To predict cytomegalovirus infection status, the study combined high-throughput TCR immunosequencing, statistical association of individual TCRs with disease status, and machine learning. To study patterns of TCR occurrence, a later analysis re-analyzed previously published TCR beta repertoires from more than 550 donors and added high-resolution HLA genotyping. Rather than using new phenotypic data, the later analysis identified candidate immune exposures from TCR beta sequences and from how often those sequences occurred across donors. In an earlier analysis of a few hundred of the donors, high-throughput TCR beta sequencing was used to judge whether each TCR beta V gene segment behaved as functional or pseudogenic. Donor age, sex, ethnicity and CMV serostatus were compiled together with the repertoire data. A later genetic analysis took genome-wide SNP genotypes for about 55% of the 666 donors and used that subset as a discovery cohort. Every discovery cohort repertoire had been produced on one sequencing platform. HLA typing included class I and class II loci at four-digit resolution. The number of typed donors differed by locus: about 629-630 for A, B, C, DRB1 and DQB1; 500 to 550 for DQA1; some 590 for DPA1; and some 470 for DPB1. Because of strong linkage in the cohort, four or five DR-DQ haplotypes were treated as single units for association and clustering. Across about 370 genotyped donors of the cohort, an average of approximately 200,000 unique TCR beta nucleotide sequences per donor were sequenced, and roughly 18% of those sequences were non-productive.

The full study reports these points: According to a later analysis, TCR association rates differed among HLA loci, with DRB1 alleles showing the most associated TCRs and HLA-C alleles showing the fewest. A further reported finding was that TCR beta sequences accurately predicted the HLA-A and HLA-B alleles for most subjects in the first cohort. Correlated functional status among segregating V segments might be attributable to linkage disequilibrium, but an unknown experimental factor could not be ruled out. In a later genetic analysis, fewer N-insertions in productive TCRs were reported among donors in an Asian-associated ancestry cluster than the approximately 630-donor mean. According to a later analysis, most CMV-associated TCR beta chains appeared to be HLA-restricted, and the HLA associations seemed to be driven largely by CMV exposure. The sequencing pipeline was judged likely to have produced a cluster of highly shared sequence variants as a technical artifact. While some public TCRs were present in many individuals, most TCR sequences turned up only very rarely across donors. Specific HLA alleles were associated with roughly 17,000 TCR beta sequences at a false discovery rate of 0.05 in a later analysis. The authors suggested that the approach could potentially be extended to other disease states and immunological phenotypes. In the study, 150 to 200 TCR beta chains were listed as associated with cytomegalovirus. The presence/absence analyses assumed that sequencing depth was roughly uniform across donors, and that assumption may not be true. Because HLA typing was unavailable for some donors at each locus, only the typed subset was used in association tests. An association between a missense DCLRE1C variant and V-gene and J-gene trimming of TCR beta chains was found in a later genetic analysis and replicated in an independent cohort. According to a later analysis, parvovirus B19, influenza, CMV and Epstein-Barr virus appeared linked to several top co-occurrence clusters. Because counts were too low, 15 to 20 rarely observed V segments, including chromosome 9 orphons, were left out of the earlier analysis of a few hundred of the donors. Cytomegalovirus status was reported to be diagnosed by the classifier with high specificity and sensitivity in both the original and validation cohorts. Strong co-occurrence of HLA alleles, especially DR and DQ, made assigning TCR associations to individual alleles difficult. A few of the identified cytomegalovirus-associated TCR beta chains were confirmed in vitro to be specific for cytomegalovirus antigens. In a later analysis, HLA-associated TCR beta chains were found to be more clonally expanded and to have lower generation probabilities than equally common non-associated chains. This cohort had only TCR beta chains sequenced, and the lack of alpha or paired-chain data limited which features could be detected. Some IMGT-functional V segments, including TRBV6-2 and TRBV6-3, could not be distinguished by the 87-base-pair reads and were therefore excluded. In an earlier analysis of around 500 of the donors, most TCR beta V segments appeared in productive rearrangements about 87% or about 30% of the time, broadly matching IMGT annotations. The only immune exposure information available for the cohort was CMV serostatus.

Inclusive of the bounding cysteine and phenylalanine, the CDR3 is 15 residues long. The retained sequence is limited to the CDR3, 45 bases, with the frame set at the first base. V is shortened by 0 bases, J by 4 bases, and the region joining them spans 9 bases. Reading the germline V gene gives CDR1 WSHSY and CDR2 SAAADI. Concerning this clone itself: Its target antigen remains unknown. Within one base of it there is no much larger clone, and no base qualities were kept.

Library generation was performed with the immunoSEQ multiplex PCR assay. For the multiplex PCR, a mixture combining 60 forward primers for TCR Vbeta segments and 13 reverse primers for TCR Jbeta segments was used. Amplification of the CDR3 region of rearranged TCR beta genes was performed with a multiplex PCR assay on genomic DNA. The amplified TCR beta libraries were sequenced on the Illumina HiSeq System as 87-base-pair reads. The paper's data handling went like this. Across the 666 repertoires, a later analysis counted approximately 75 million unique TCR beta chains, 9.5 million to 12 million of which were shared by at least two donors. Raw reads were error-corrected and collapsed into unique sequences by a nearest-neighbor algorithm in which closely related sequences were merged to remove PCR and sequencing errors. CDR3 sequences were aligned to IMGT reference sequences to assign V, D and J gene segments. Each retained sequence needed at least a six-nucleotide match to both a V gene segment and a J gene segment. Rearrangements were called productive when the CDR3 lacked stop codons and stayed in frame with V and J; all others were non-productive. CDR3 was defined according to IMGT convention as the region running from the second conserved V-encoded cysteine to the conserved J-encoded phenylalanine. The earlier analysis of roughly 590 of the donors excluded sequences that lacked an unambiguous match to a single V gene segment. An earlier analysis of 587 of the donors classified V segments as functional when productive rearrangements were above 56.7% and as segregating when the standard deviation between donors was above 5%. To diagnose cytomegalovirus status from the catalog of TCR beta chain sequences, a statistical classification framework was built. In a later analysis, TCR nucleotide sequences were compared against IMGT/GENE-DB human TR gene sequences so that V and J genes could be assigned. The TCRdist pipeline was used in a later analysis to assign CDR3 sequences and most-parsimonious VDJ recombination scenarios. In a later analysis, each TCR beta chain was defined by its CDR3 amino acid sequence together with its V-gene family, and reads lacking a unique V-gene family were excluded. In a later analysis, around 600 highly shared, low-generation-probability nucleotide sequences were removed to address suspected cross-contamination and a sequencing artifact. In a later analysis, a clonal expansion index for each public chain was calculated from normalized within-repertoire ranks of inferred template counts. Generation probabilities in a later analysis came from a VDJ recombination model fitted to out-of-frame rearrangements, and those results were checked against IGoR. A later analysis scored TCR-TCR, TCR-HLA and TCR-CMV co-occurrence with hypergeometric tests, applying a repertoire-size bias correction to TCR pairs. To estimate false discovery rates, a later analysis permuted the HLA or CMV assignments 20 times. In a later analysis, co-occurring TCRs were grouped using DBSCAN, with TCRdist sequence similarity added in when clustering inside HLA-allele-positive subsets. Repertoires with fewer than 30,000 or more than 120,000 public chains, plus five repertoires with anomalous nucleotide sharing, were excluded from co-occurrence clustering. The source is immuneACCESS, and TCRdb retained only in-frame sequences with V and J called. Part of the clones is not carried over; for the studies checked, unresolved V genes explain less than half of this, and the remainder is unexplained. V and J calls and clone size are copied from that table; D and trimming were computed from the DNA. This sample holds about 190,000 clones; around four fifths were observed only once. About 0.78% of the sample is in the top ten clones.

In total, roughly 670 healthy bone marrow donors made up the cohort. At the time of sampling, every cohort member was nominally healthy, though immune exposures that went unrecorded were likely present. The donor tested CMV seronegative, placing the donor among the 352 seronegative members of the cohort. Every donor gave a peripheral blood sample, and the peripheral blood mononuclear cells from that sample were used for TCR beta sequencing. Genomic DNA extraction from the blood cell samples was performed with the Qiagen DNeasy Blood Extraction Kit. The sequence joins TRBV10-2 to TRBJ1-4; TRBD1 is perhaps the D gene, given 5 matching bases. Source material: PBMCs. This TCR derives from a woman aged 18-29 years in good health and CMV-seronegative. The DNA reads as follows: TGCGCCAGCAGTGAGTCGACAGCGGGTAATGAAAAACTGTTTTTT. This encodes CASSESTAGNEKLFF.